This passage covers 31 T cell receptor beta chains from one sample sequenced in a study of cytomegalovirus exposure and HLA in healthy donors (dated by TCRdb to the late 2010s). Library creation used the immunoSEQ multiplex PCR assay. The multiplex PCR relied on a mix of 60 forward primers for TCR Vbeta segments and 13 reverse primers for TCR Jbeta segments. TCRdb carries this immuneACCESS record with in-frame sequences only. Its versions omit some clonotypes, under half of them owing to an unresolved V gene in the studies checked, with the rest unexplained. The sample data list nearly 110,000 clones, and more than 70% of these were observed just once. The ten largest make up roughly 2.3% of the sample. The sequencing input was PBMCs. These receptors were taken from a young man in good health and CMV-seronegative.

With regard to this clone: Different DNA sequences within this sample yield the same CDR3. The gene calls are TRBV6-1 and TRBJ2-5; 9 bases match TRBD2. The CDR3 is made up of 15 amino acids. The germline V gene has CDR1 MNHNS and CDR2 SASEGT. V shed 2 bases and J 4 bases; nucleotides not matched to a gene: 5. The CDR3 reads CASSELAGGGETQYF. As DNA, the CDR3 is TGTGCCAGCAGTGAACTGGCGGGGGGGGGAGAGACCCAGTACTTC.

This clone was observed a handful of times. The rearrangement links TRBV7-6 to TRBJ2-7; D not certain. Trimming left V 1 base short and J 7 bases short, with 5 bases between. CDR1 and CDR2 (germline): SGHVS, FNYEAQ. CDR3 length equals 11 residues. The CDR3, as DNA: TGTGCCAGCAGCTTAGATTCTGAGCAGTACTTC. Its protein is CASSLDSEQYF.

This clone was seen only a few times. The rearrangement links TRBV28 to TRBJ2-7; the D is unclear. Germline V gene data show CDR1 as MDHEN and CDR2 as SYDVKM. The CDR3 consists of 11 residues. Trimming removed 2 bases from V and 4 bases from J, with 3 bases in between. The CDR3 DNA reads TGTGCCAGCAGTTTAGAGTACGAGCAGTACTTC. Its translation is CASSLEYEQYF. The full variable domain, in which reference TRBV28 and TRBJ2-7 provide the parts outside the CDR3, is DVKVTQSSRYLVKRTGEKVFLECVQDMDHENMFWYRQDPGLGLRLIYFSYDVKMKEKGDIPEGYSVSREKKERFSLILESASTNQTSMYLCASSLEYEQYFGPGTRLTVT.

V and J are TRBV7-7 and TRBJ2-5, with D tentatively TRBD2 (6 bases). CDR3 length: 14 amino acids. Germline CDR1 and CDR2: SSHAT and FNYEAQ (reference sequence). The chain's CDR3 is CALRGGAKQETQYF. CDR3 nucleotides: TGTGCGTTACGTGGCGGGGCAAAACAAGAGACCCAGTACTTC.

With regard to this clone: A read error may produce the germline difference seen at one junction end. This chain links TRBV5-8 with TRBJ1-2; 7 bases agree with TRBD1. The germline V gene has CDR1 SGHTS and CDR2 YDEGEE. CDR3 size: 16 residues. The CDR3 DNA follows: TGTGCCAGCAGCCCAGAACACAGGGGAGCTAACTATGGCTACCCCTTC. It yields the protein CASSPEHRGANYGYPF. Variable domain in full (rest from reference TRBV5-8 and TRBJ1-2): EAGVTQSPTHLIKTRGQQATLRCSPISGHTSVYWYQQALGLGLQFLLWYDEGEERNRGNFPPRFSGRQFPNYSSELNVNALELEDSALYLCASSPEHRGANYGYPFGSGTRLTVV.

V usage is TRBV7-9 and J usage is TRBJ2-1; 7 bases are a match to TRBD2. Germline CDR1 SEHNR, CDR2 FQNEAQ (reference sequence). Trimming cost V 1 base and J 9 bases; bases outside gene matches: 6. This CDR3 is 14 amino acids long. CDR3 DNA sequence: TGTGCCAGCAGCTTAGTGGGGGGGACGACTGAGCAGTTCTTC. As protein: CASSLVGGTTEQFF.

CDR3 DNA: TGTGCCAACCCGAGACAGGACTTCTTT. It yields the protein CANPRQDFF. The chain couples TRBV27 to TRBJ1-1; the D gene is possibly TRBD1 (6 bases). This CDR3 contains 9 residues. Trimming left V 10 bases short and J 14 bases short, with 14 bases between. CDR1 is MNHEY, CDR2 SMNVEV, per germline (reference sequence).

This rearrangement joins TRBV4-3 to TRBJ2-6; TRBD1 matches at 8 bases. CDR1 and CDR2 (germline): LGHNA, YSLEER. The length of the CDR3 is 20 residues. Trimming took 3 bases from V and 4 from J; bases not matched to a gene: 17. The CDR3 nucleotides read TGCGCCAGCAGCCAGTTCTCGGCGGTGGCAGGGGGCGCGGGGGCCAACGTCCTGACTTTC. This translates into CASSQFSAVAGGAGANVLTF.

The chain has TRBV28 and TRBJ1-3; TRBD1 matches at 9 bases. The CDR3 covers 15 residues. V dropped 7 bases and J dropped 7; count of bases not matched to a gene: 11. The germline V gene has CDR1 MDHEN and CDR2 SYDVKM. The CDR3 bases are TGTGCCAGCACCCGGGGACAGGGCGTGTGGAACACCATATATTTT. Protein sequence: CASTRGQGVWNTIYF.

This clone turned up a few times. The CDR3 DNA is TGTGCCAGTAGTATAAGGTTGGACAGAATCAATTCACCCCTCCACTTT. The encoded protein is CASSIRLDRINSPLHF. The chain is built from TRBV19 and TRBJ1-6, with a tentative D call TRBD1 (6 bases). Trimming removed 2 bases from V and 7 bases from J, with 15 bases in between. The V gene's germline CDR1 is LNHDA and CDR2 SQIVND (reference sequence). The CDR3 has 16 amino acids.

CDR3 DNA sequence: TGTGCCAGCAGCCCGGGGGGGTCTACTAATGAAAAACTGTTTTTT. Amino acid sequence: CASSPGGSTNEKLFF. This rearrangement joins TRBV11-2 to TRBJ1-4; a weak D match, TRBD1 (5 bases). Deletions cut 5 bases from V and 2 bases from J, with 12 bases between. Germline CDR1 SGHAT, CDR2 FQNNGV. CDR3 length: 15 amino acids.

The rearrangement joins TRBV10-3 to TRBJ1-2; D is ambiguous. Germline V gene data show CDR1 as ENHRY and CDR2 as SYGVKD. The CDR3 sequence is 15 residues long. Between the trimmed V and J ends, which lost 7 bases and 0 bases, there was a span of 15 bases. The CDR3: CAITPDRGTNYGYTF. The CDR3 DNA reads TGTGCCATCACCCCTGACCGAGGAACTAACTATGGCTACACCTTC.

This clone was observed a handful of times. V and J are TRBV6-1 and TRBJ1-4; tentatively, D is TRBD1 (6 bases). CDR3 length: 16 amino acids. The ends were cut back, 4 bases at V and 3 bases at J, with 15 bases in the middle. The V gene's germline CDR1 is MNHNS and CDR2 SASEGT. The CDR3 protein is CASSGGRGAANEKLFF. The CDR3 DNA follows: TGTGCCAGCAGTGGGGGCAGGGGTGCGGCTAATGAAAAACTGTTTTTT.

This clone was observed a few times. The gene calls are TRBV5-1 and TRBJ2-5; 8 bases line up with TRBD2. V trimming: 0 bases; J trimming: 11 bases; junction bases outside the gene matches: 12. The CDR3 is 15 residues long. The germline V gene has CDR1 SGHRS and CDR2 YFSETQ. The CDR3 protein is CASSLEGGGRGEQYF. CDR3 nucleotide sequence: TGCGCCAGCAGCTTGGAAGGCGGGGGGCGGGGGGAGCAGTACTTC.

The rearrangement uses TRBV6-1 and TRBJ1-2, with TRBD1 matching over 10 bases. Germline loops: CDR1 MNHNS, CDR2 SASEGT. Unmatched junction bases numbered 4, after V lost 6 bases and J lost 6 bases. CDR3 size: 13 residues. The CDR3 here is CASRPTGGNGYTF. In nucleotides, the CDR3 is TGTGCCAGCAGGCCGACAGGGGGCAATGGCTACACCTTC.

This chain joins TRBV4-3 and TRBJ1-5, with TRBD1 matching over 10 bases. The length of the CDR3 is 16 residues. V was pared by 3 bases and J by 4 bases, with 6 bases of the junction left unmatched. CDR1 LGHNA and CDR2 YSLEER come from the germline V gene. CDR3 sequence (DNA): TGCGCCAGCAGCCACCGAGGGACAGGGGATAATCAGCCCCAGCATTTT. It is translated as CASSHRGTGDNQPQHF.

V and J are TRBV5-1 and TRBJ1-1, with D perhaps matching TRBD1 (6 bases). V was cut by 4 bases and J by 3 bases, with 22 bases left in between. The CDR3 spans 17 residues. CDR1 is SGHRS, CDR2 YFSETQ, per germline. CDR3 residues: CASSVGPATGLHTEAFF. The DNA of the CDR3 is TGCGCCAGCAGCGTTGGGCCCGCGACAGGACTTCACACTGAAGCTTTCTTT.

This clone was detected a few times. The chain is built from TRBV6-4 and TRBJ2-1; tentatively, D is TRBD1 (6 bases). CDR1 and CDR2 from the germline V gene are MRHNA and SNTAGT. V lost 1 base to trimming and J lost 9 bases, with 10 bases between them. CDR3 length equals 13 residues. CDR3 in amino acids: CASSDYLGGEQFF. CDR3 bases: TGTGCCAGCAGTGACTACCTAGGGGGTGAGCAGTTCTTC.

The chain uses TRBV11-2 and TRBJ2-3; a weak D match, TRBD2 (6 bases). Per the germline V gene, CDR1 is SGHAT and CDR2 is FQNNGV. V was pared by 3 bases and J by 1 base, with 11 bases between. The CDR3 is made up of 15 amino acids. The CDR3 spells CASSLTSYGTDTQYF. CDR3 in DNA: TGTGCCAGCAGCTTGACTAGTTACGGCACAGATACGCAGTATTTT.

As DNA, the CDR3 is TGTGCCAGTAGTAAGAGGGACAGGGGGCAAATAGGAGACTTGAATCAGCCCCAGCATTTT. This gives the protein CASSKRDRGQIGDLNQPQHF. V gene TRBV19 combines with J gene TRBJ1-5; TRBD1 matches at 12 bases. V shed 4 bases, J shed 4 bases, and the junction held 17 bases outside the gene matches. The CDR3 spans 20 residues. The germline V gene has CDR1 LNHDA and CDR2 SQIVND (reference sequence).

The chain recombines TRBV9 with TRBJ2-5; D perhaps matches TRBD2 (6 bases). Germline values: CDR1 SGDLS, CDR2 YYNGEE. V was cut by 3 bases and J by 5 bases, with 17 bases left in between. The CDR3 sequence is 15 residues long. As DNA, the CDR3 is TGTGCCAGCAGCGCACGGGACTTATTAGCGGAGACCCAGTACTTC. This sequence encodes CASSARDLLAETQYF.

The CDR3 DNA reads TGTGCCAGCAGTTACGGGCAGGGAAGGTTGAACACTGAAGCTTTCTTT. As protein: CASSYGQGRLNTEAFF. The chain recombines TRBV6-5 with TRBJ1-1, with TRBD1 as a possible D gene (5 bases). The CDR3 contains 16 residues. The germline V gene encodes CDR1 MNHEY and CDR2 SVGAGI. Trimming took 2 bases from V and 0 from J, leaving 13 bases between them.

The V gene is TRBV7-6, the J gene TRBJ2-7; 9 positions match TRBD2. This CDR3 has 15 residues. Unmatched junction bases numbered 8, after V lost 1 base and J lost 7 bases. Germline V gene lookup returns CDR1 SGHVS and CDR2 FNYEAQ. CDR3 sequence reads: CASSLVAGVFEEQYF. CDR3 nucleotide sequence: TGTGCCAGCAGCTTAGTAGCGGGGGTCTTTGAGGAGCAGTACTTC.

V usage is TRBV10-2 and J usage is TRBJ2-3; D is ambiguous. V shed 1 base and J shed 0 bases, with 5 bases lying between them. The CDR3 contains 14 residues. Germline-derived CDR1 and CDR2 are WSHSY and SAAADI. The CDR3 region has the DNA TGCGCCAGCAGTGAGTACAGAAGCACAGATACGCAGTATTTT. Protein: CASSEYRSTDTQYF.

This rearrangement joins TRBV6-1 to TRBJ2-7; the match to TRBD1 covers 7 bases. Germline-derived CDR1 and CDR2 are MNHNS and SASEGT. Trimming took 0 bases from V and 3 from J; bases not matched to a gene: 5. The CDR3 contains 15 residues. CDR3 nucleotides: TGTGCCAGCAGTGAAGCGTTGGGACAGCTCTACGAGCAGTACTTC. Translation gives CASSEALGQLYEQYF.

The rearrangement joins TRBV19 to TRBJ2-2; TRBD1 is a possible D gene (6 bases). The CDR3 length is 12 residues. In germline, CDR1 is LNHDA, CDR2 SQIVND (reference sequence). Trimming removed 7 bases from V and 5 bases from J, with 8 bases in between. CDR3 bases: TGTGCCAGTAAGAGGGGGACCGGGGAGCTGTTTTTT. This codes for CASKRGTGELFF.

CDR3 loop: CASRGGGHGEQYF. CDR3 sequence (DNA): TGTGCCAGCCGAGGGGGGGGCCACGGAGAGCAGTACTTC. The chain has TRBV25-1 and TRBJ2-7; possibly TRBD2 for D (7 bases). Trimming took 8 bases from V and 7 from J, leaving 18 bases between them. This CDR3 has 13 amino acids. Germline V lookup: CDR1 MGHDK, CDR2 SYGVNS.

This clone was counted many times. V gene TRBV5-4 combines with J gene TRBJ1-2; 11 positions match TRBD1. J lost 3 bases, V lost 4 bases, and 2 bases had no gene match. The CDR3 spans 14 residues. Germline V gives CDR1 SGHNT, CDR2 YYREEE (reference sequence). CDR3 loop: CASSMGQGDYGYTF. The DNA of the CDR3 is TGTGCCAGCAGCATGGGACAGGGGGACTATGGCTACACCTTC.

The rearrangement joins TRBV27 to TRBJ2-5, with 9 nucleotides matching TRBD2. The J segment lost 3 bases and the V segment lost 5 bases, leaving 10 bases of the junction unmatched. Germline CDR1 is MNHEY and CDR2 is SMNVEV (reference sequence). This CDR3 is 16 amino acids long. The DNA of the CDR3 is TGTGCCAGCAGTGCTACGGGACTAGCTGGAAAAGAGACCCAGTACTTC. The encoded protein is CASSATGLAGKETQYF.

This sequence joins TRBV28 and TRBJ1-1; 7 bases map to TRBD1. Losses at the gene ends were 5 bases for V and 0 bases for J; bases not matched to a gene: 6. CDR1 is MDHEN and CDR2 is SYDVKM in the germline V gene. CDR3 length: 15 amino acids. CDR3 residues: CASSRTGSMNTEAFF. The DNA for the CDR3 is TGTGCCAGCAGTAGGACAGGATCAATGAACACTGAAGCTTTCTTT. Full variable domain (rest looked up from reference TRBV28 and TRBJ1-1): DVKVTQSSRYLVKRTGEKVFLECVQDMDHENMFWYRQDPGLGLRLIYFSYDVKMKEKGDIPEGYSVSREKKERFSLILESASTNQTSMYLCASSRTGSMNTEAFFGQGTRLTVV.

The chain recombines TRBV19 with TRBJ1-1, with D unclear. CDR3 length: 12 amino acids. V was shortened by 10 bases and J by 7 bases, with 16 bases between the two germline ends. The germline gives CDR1 LNHDA, CDR2 SQIVND (reference sequence). The CDR3 bases are TGTGCCACCTCGAATTCAAAGAGTGAAGCTTTCTTT. Translation: CATSNSKSEAFF. Combining the CDR3 with reference TRBV19 and TRBJ1-1 gives the whole variable domain DGGITQSPKYLFRKEGQNVTLSCEQNLNHDAMYWYRQDPGQGLRLIYYSQIVNDFQKGDIAEGYSVSREKKESFPLTVTSAQKNPTAFYLCATSNSKSEAFFGQGTRLTVV.